One TCR beta chain is described in this entry. The data stem from a study of cytomegalovirus exposure and HLA in healthy donors. The wider study: Some 85 million unique TCRs from HLA-typed donors were held in an early data release.

CDR1 is SNHLY and CDR2 is FYNNEI in the germline V gene. Losses at the gene ends were 5 bases for V and 7 bases for J; bases not matched to a gene: 9. This CDR3 comprises 14 residues. Vbeta (60) and Jbeta (13) primers were used in the PCR. Using immunoSEQ multiplex PCR, the repertoire was profiled, and TCRdb retains in-frame clones only, with some absent. The table shows about 100,000 clones, with roughly 80% occurring only once. The source is a man between 35 and 55 years old in good health and CMV-seropositive. The specimen sequenced was PBMCs. The rearrangement uses TRBV2 and TRBJ2-7, with 9 nucleotides matching TRBD1. The CDR3 spells CASSKEQGAVEQYF. The CDR3, as DNA: TGTGCCAGCAGTAAGGAACAGGGGGCGGTAGAGCAGTACTTC.